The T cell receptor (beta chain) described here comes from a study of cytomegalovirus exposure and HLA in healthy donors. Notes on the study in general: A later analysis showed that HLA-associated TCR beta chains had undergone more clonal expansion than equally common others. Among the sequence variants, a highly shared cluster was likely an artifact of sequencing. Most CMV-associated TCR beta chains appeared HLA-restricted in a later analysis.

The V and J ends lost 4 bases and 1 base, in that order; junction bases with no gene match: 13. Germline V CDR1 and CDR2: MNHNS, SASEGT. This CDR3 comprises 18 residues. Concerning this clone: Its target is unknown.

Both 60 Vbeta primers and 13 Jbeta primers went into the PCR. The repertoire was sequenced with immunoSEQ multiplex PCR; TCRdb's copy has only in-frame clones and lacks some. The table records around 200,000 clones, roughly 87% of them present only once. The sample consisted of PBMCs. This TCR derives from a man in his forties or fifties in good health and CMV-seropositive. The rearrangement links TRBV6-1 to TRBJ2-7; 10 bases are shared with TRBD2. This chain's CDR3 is CASSGVSGRPTRSYEQYF. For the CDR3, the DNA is TGTGCCAGCAGTGGGGTTAGCGGGAGGCCCACACGTTCCTACGAGCAGTACTTC.